Following are 10 T cell receptor beta chains from one sample sequenced in a study of control samples from healthy donors and cancer patients. Measured with immunoSEQ multiplex PCR; TCRdb has only the in-frame clones, and not every one. The sample lists about 410,000 clones; 80% to 95% were seen once. The specimen was PBMCs. The receptors originated from a man aged 35-49 years with head and neck cancer.

The chain uses TRBV28 and TRBJ1-5; TRBD1 matches at 7 bases. Trimming at V came to 6 bases and at J to 5 bases, leaving 10 bases not matched to a gene. Germline lookup yields CDR1 MDHEN and CDR2 SYDVKM. There are 15 residues in the CDR3. This CDR3 is CASSFGTALDQPQHF. The CDR3 nucleotides read TGTGCCAGCAGCTTCGGGACAGCGCTTGATCAGCCCCAGCATTTT.

The rearrangement links TRBV27 to TRBJ2-7, with D uncertain. Germline CDR1 MNHEY, CDR2 SMNVEV (reference sequence). The ends were cut back, 7 bases at V and 0 bases at J, with 4 bases in the middle. There are 11 residues in the CDR3. The CDR3 bases are TGTGCCAGCAAAGGCTCCTACGAGCAGTACTTC. Translated: CASKGSYEQYF.

The chain joins TRBV3-1 (or the pseudogene TRBV3-2) to TRBJ1-3; possible D gene TRBD1, 6 bases. The CDR3 sequence is 15 residues long. Trimming pared 3 bases from V and 1 base from J, leaving 10 bases between. Germline lookup yields CDR1 LGHDT and CDR2 YNNKEL (reference sequence). The CDR3 bases are TGTGCCAGCAGCCAGAGGGGGGCGTCTGGAAACACCATATATTTT. Translating it yields CASSQRGASGNTIYF.

This clone was picked up one time. This chain joins TRBV30 and TRBJ2-3; 10 nucleotides line up with TRBD1. J was trimmed by 3 bases and V by 3 bases; bases with no gene match: 6. The CDR3 runs 15 residues. Per germline, CDR1 GTSNPN and CDR2 SVGIG (reference sequence). CDR3 in DNA: TGTGCCTGGAGGGGCCAGGGACAGGGGACAGATACGCAGTATTTT. This sequence encodes CAWRGQGQGTDTQYF. The full variable domain, rest sourced from reference TRBV30 and TRBJ2-3, is SQTIHQWPATLVQPVGSPLSLECTVEGTSNPNLYWYRQAAGRGLQLLFYSVGIGQISSEVPQNLSASRPQDRQFILSSKKLLLSDSGFYLCAWRGQGQGTDTQYFGPGTRLTVL.

This chain connects TRBV30 to TRBJ2-6, with 7 bases fitting TRBD1. This CDR3 spans 11 amino acids. Germline loops: CDR1 GTSNPN, CDR2 SVGIG (reference sequence). V was clipped by 4 bases and J by 12 bases; unmatched bases: 3. CDR3 bases: TGTGCCTGGAACAGGGGCGGCGTCCTGACTTTC. Amino acid sequence: CAWNRGGVLTF.

The J gene is TRBJ2-7, the V gene TRBV28; 9 positions agree with TRBD2. CDR3 length: 15 residues. J lost 3 bases, V lost 2 bases, and 5 bases had no gene match. The germline gives CDR1 MDHEN, CDR2 SYDVKM. The chain's CDR3 is CASSLTVAGVYEQYF. As DNA, the CDR3 is TGTGCCAGCAGTTTAACCGTAGCGGGGGTCTACGAGCAGTACTTC.

The chain carries TRBV19 and TRBJ2-7; no definite D call. The CDR3 consists of 13 residues. Deletions cut 4 bases from V and 3 bases from J, with 10 bases between. Germline V gene lookup returns CDR1 LNHDA and CDR2 SQIVND (reference sequence). As DNA, the CDR3 is TGTGCCAGTAGTAGTGGGATGTTCTACGAGCAGTACTTC. It is translated as CASSSGMFYEQYF.

The chain couples TRBV19 to TRBJ2-7; D possibly corresponds to TRBD2 (5 bases). CDR1 is LNHDA, CDR2 SQIVND, per germline (reference sequence). V lost 1 base and J 6 bases, leaving 7 bases between the germline ends. The length of the CDR3 is 12 residues. Here the CDR3 reads CASSIVGSEQYF. In DNA form, the CDR3 reads TGTGCCAGTAGTATAGTGGGGAGCGAGCAGTACTTC.

This chain links TRBV6-6 with TRBJ1-5; D gene unclear. Deletions cut 2 bases from V and 4 bases from J, with 9 bases between. CDR1 and CDR2 from the germline V gene are MNHNY and SVGAGI (reference sequence). The CDR3 spans 14 residues. The CDR3 nucleotides are TGTGCCAGCAGTTACGTAGAGGCTAATCAGCCCCAGCATTTT. Translated: CASSYVEANQPQHF.

This sequence joins TRBV28 and TRBJ2-3; D is possibly TRBD1 (6 bases). From germline, CDR1 is MDHEN and CDR2 SYDVKM. V was cut by 0 bases and J by 5 bases, with 9 bases left in between. This CDR3 is built from 14 residues. The CDR3 nucleotides are TGTGCCAGCAGTTTATGGCAGGGGAAAGATACGCAGTATTTT. Amino acids: CASSLWQGKDTQYF.